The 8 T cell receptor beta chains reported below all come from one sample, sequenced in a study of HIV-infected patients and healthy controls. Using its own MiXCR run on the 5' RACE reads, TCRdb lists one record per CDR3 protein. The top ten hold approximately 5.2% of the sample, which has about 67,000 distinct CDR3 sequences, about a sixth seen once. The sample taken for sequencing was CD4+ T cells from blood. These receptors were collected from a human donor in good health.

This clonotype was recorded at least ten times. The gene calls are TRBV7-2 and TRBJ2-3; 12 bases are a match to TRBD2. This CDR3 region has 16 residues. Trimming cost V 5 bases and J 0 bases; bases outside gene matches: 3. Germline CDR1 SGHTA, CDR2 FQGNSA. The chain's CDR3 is CASSRTSGISTDTQYF. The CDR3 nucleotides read TGTGCCAGCAGCCGGACTAGCGGGATTAGCACAGATACGCAGTATTTT.

The CDR3 nucleotides read TGTGCCAGCAGCTTCATCCAGGGTCATCAGCCCCAGCATTTT. As protein: CASSFIQGHQPQHF. The chain couples TRBV7-8 to TRBJ1-5; D might be TRBD1 (5 bases). This CDR3 has 14 amino acids. Germline-derived CDR1 and CDR2 are SGHVS and FQNEAQ. V was cut by 3 bases and J by 5 bases, with 11 bases left in between.

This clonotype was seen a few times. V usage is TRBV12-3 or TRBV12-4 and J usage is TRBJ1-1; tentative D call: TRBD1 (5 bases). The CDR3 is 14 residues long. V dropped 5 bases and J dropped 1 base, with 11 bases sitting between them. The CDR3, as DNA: TGTGCCAGCAGTCCATGGGGGAAGAACACTGAAGCTTTCTTT. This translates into CASSPWGKNTEAFF.

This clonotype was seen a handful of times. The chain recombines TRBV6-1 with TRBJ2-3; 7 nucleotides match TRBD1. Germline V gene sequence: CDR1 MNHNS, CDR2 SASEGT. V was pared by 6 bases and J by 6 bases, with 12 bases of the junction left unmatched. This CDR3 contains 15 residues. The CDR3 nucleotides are TGTGCCAGCAGACGCCGGGACAGAGGGTTTGATACGCAGTATTTT. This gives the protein CASRRRDRGFDTQYF.

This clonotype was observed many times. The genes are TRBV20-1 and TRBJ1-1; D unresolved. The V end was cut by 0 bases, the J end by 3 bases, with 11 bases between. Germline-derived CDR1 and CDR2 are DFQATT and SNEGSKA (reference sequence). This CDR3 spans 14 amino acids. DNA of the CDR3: TGCAGTGCTAGAGATCATGGCAGAGACACTGAAGCTTTCTTT. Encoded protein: CSARDHGRDTEAFF.

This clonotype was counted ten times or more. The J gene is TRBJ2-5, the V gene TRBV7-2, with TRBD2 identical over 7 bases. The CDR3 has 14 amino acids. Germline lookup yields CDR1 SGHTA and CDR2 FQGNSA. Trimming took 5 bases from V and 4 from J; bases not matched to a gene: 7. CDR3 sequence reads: CASSRRLARETQYF. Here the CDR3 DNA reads TGTGCCAGCAGCCGGAGACTAGCTCGAGAGACCCAGTACTTC. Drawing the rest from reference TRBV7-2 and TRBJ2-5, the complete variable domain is GAGVSQSPSNKVTEKGKDVELRCDPISGHTALYWYRQSLGQGLEFLIYFQGNSAPDKSGLPSDRFSAERTGGSVSTLTIQRTQQEDSAVYLCASSRRLARETQYFGPGTRLLVL.

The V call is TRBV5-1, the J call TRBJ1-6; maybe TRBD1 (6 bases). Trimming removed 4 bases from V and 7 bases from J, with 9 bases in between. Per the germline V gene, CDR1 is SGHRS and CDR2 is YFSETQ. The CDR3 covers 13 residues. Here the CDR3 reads CASSIGQNSPLHF. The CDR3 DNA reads TGCGCCAGCAGCATCGGACAGAATTCACCCCTCCACTTT. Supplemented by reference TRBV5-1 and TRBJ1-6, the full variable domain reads KAGVTQTPRYLIKTRGQQVTLSCSPISGHRSVSWYQQTPGQGLQFLFEYFSETQRNKGNFPGRFSGRQFSNSRSEMNVSTLELGDSALYLCASSIGQNSPLHFGNGTRLTVT.

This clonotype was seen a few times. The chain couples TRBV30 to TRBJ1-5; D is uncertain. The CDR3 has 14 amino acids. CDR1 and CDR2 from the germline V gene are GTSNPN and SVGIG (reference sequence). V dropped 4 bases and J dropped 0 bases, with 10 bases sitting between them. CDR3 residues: CAWNGGYSNQPQHF. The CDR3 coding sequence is TGTGCCTGGAACGGTGGATATAGCAATCAGCCCCAGCATTTT.